The 26 T cell receptor beta chains below all came from one sample that was sequenced in a study of CD8+ T cells in alopecia areata. Extraction and reverse transcription of RNA yielded cDNA as the sequencing template. Only in-frame clones appear in the TCRdb table, and some are missing; sequencing was by immunoSEQ multiplex PCR. The sample carries 95,000 to 110,000 clones, around 59% recorded once. Specimen: CD4+ T cells sorted from blood. These receptors were obtained from a human donor in good health.

The chain carries TRBV5-6 and TRBJ1-2; D remains ambiguous. This CDR3 region has 12 residues. With 5 bases removed from V and 8 bases from J, the gap between germline ends came to 13 bases. CDR1 and CDR2 (germline): SGHDT, YYEEEE. The CDR3, as DNA: TGTGCCAGCAGGCCGGTACGCGGCGGCTACACCTTC. Its translation is CASRPVRGGYTF.

This clone was seen a handful of times. CDR3 bases: TGTGCCAGCAGCTACCAGGGAGGGACAGGGCAAGAGACCCAGTACTTC. Amino acids: CASSYQGGTGQETQYF. The chain employs TRBV7-2 and TRBJ2-5; 9 bases fit TRBD1. With 4 bases clipped from V and 2 bases from J, the junction kept 8 bases outside the gene matches. Germline-derived CDR1 and CDR2 are SGHTA and FQGNSA. The CDR3 loop spans 16 amino acids. The entire variable domain, with the rest obtained from reference TRBV7-2 and TRBJ2-5, is as follows: GAGVSQSPSNKVTEKGKDVELRCDPISGHTALYWYRQSLGQGLEFLIYFQGNSAPDKSGLPSDRFSAERTGGSVSTLTIQRTQQEDSAVYLCASSYQGGTGQETQYFGPGTRLLVL.

The V gene is TRBV4-2, the J gene TRBJ2-2; D not resolved. Germline V gene sequence: CDR1 LGHNA, CDR2 YNFKEQ. The CDR3 runs 15 residues. V gave up 4 bases and J gave up 1 base, with 10 bases separating them. The CDR3 reads CASSRPDVNTGELFF. Written as DNA, the CDR3 is TGTGCCAGCAGCCGACCGGATGTGAACACCGGGGAGCTGTTTTTT.

This clone was seen repeatedly, ten times or more. V is TRBV6-1 and J is TRBJ2-1; 13 bases match TRBD2. The V and J ends lost 1 base and 6 bases, in that order; junction bases with no gene match: 0. From germline, CDR1 is MNHNS and CDR2 SASEGT. The CDR3 runs to 15 residues. CDR3 coding DNA: TGTGCCAGCAGTGAAGGGACTAGCGGGGGCAATGAGCAGTTCTTC. Its protein product is CASSEGTSGGNEQFF.

The V call is TRBV5-1, the J call TRBJ1-1, with 7 bases identical to TRBD1. After removal of 0 bases from V and 4 bases from J, the junction contained 3 bases not matched to a gene. The CDR3 has 14 residues. Germline values: CDR1 SGHRS, CDR2 YFSETQ. The CDR3: CASSLADRSTEAFF. The CDR3 nucleotides read TGCGCCAGCAGCTTGGCGGACAGGAGCACTGAAGCTTTCTTT. The variable domain in full, with the rest retrieved from reference TRBV5-1 and TRBJ1-1, is KAGVTQTPRYLIKTRGQQVTLSCSPISGHRSVSWYQQTPGQGLQFLFEYFSETQRNKGNFPGRFSGRQFSNSRSEMNVSTLELGDSALYLCASSLADRSTEAFFGQGTRLTVV.

This chain joins TRBV29-1 and TRBJ1-1; the D gene is possibly TRBD1 (5 bases). The CDR3 has 14 residues. V lost 8 bases, J lost 0 bases, and 16 bases lay in between. Germline loops: CDR1 SQVTM, CDR2 ANQGSEA. This CDR3 reads CSLTRGPMNTEAFF. CDR3 nucleotide sequence: TGCAGCCTCACTCGGGGACCGATGAACACTGAAGCTTTCTTT.

CDR3: CASSPPEGTGNTIYF. CDR3 DNA sequence: TGCGCCAGCAGCCCGCCGGAAGGGACTGGAAACACCATATATTTT. The chain is built from TRBV5-1 and TRBJ1-3, with no clear D. In germline, CDR1 is SGHRS, CDR2 YFSETQ. This CDR3 contains 15 residues. V was cut by 4 bases and J by 2 bases, with 13 bases left in between.

This clone has just a few counts. The V gene is TRBV15, the J gene TRBJ2-5, with a tentative D call TRBD2 (5 bases). Germline CDR1 reads LNHNV; CDR2 reads YYDKDF (reference sequence). CDR3 length: 15 residues. Trimming shortened V by 0 bases and J by 5 bases, and 13 bases separated the two germline ends. The CDR3 sequence: CATSRDPPSLETQYF. CDR3 DNA: TGTGCCACCAGCAGAGACCCTCCTAGCCTGGAGACCCAGTACTTC.

This clone came up a few times. The chain employs TRBV6-4 and TRBJ2-5; D possibly corresponds to TRBD2 (5 bases). Germline assignment: CDR1 MRHNA and CDR2 SNTAGT. This CDR3 is 14 amino acids long. Trimming removed 2 bases from V and 5 bases from J, with 12 bases in between. CDR3 coding DNA: TGTGCCAGCAGTGACGCTGGTGTAGCGGAGACCCAGTACTTC. It specifies CASSDAGVAETQYF.

The gene calls are TRBV7-2 and TRBJ1-2, with D unresolved. This CDR3 spans 13 amino acids. Germline V gene lookup returns CDR1 SGHTA and CDR2 FQGNSA. Trimming pared 5 bases from V and 4 bases from J, leaving 11 bases between. The CDR3 protein is CASSPSVGYGYTF. Written as DNA, the CDR3 is TGTGCCAGCAGCCCCAGTGTCGGCTATGGCTACACCTTC.

The V call is TRBV30, the J call TRBJ1-5, with 7 nucleotides matching TRBD1. The CDR3 has 16 residues. Losses at the gene ends were 0 bases for V and 2 bases for J; bases not matched to a gene: 7. Germline lookup yields CDR1 GTSNPN and CDR2 SVGIG (reference sequence). The CDR3 region is CAWSVSTGLGNQPQHF. The CDR3 DNA is TGTGCCTGGAGTGTATCGACAGGGTTGGGCAATCAGCCCCAGCATTTT.

The chain is built from TRBV5-1 and TRBJ1-1, with D unclear. The CDR3 contains 13 residues. CDR1 is SGHRS, CDR2 YFSETQ, per germline. Trimming pared 1 base from V and 2 bases from J, leaving 6 bases between. The CDR3 spells CASSLQLNTEAFF. CDR3 in DNA: TGCGCCAGCAGCTTGCAACTAAACACTGAAGCTTTCTTT.

In this sample, this clone turned up once. V and J are TRBV2 and TRBJ1-6; D might be TRBD1 (5 bases). Trimming removed 7 bases from V and 4 bases from J, with 11 bases in between. Germline V gene data show CDR1 as SNHLY and CDR2 as FYNNEI. The CDR3 contains 14 residues. The CDR3, as DNA: TGTGCCAGCATGAGAGGGACTTATAATTCACCCCTCCACTTT. Its protein product is CASMRGTYNSPLHF. The complete variable domain, with remaining parts taken from reference TRBV2 and TRBJ1-6, reads EPEVTQTPSHQVTQMGQEVILRCVPISNHLYFYWYRQILGQKVEFLVSFYNNEISEKSEIFDDQFSVERPDGSNFTLKIRSTKLEDSAMYFCASMRGTYNSPLHFGNGTRLTVT.

J is TRBJ2-7 and V is TRBV2; TRBD2 matches at 10 bases. CDR3 length: 14 residues. The V gene's germline CDR1 is SNHLY and CDR2 FYNNEI. Losses at the gene ends were 4 bases for V and 0 bases for J; bases not matched to a gene: 0. The CDR3 loop is CASSVAGGSYEQYF. The CDR3 DNA follows: TGTGCCAGCAGTGTAGCGGGGGGCTCCTACGAGCAGTACTTC.

The chain links TRBV6-1 to TRBJ2-5; D ambiguous. Looked up from germline, CDR1 is MNHNS and CDR2 is SASEGT. This CDR3 comprises 13 residues. With 4 bases removed from V and 5 bases from J, the gap between germline ends came to 11 bases. This CDR3 is CASSVVVVETQYF. CDR3 nucleotides: TGTGCCAGCAGTGTGGTAGTTGTTGAGACCCAGTACTTC.

The chain links TRBV2 to TRBJ2-5; 8 nucleotides line up with TRBD2. This CDR3 is 15 amino acids long. Trimming removed 7 bases from V and 5 bases from J; junction bases left unmatched: 12. CDR1 is SNHLY, CDR2 FYNNEI, per germline. CDR3 loop: CASNTGGLAAETQYF. CDR3 sequence (DNA): TGTGCCAGCAACACCGGCGGACTAGCCGCCGAGACCCAGTACTTC.

The chain couples TRBV23-1 to TRBJ1-1; weak D call: TRBD1 (5 bases). TRBV23-1 belongs to the ORF category, with a function that is uncertain. The V end was cut by 3 bases, the J end by 3 bases, with 17 bases between. The CDR3 is made up of 16 amino acids. The CDR3 bases are TGCGCCAGCAGTCACACTACGGGGGGTTTGGACACTGAAGCTTTCTTT. As protein: CASSHTTGGLDTEAFF.

This clone turned up a few times. The V call is TRBV2, the J call TRBJ2-3, with no clear D. Germline V gives CDR1 SNHLY, CDR2 FYNNEI. CDR3 length equals 14 residues. Trimming stripped 1 base from V and 2 bases from J, with 7 bases between. CDR3 DNA: TGTGCCAGCAGTGAAGTGGTCTTCACAGATACGCAGTATTTT. This encodes CASSEVVFTDTQYF.

The rearrangement joins TRBV7-6 to TRBJ2-5; TRBD1 or TRBD2 may be the D gene (5 bases each). Germline CDR1 is SGHVS and CDR2 is FNYEAQ. The CDR3 consists of 14 residues. Trimming removed 6 bases at V and 5 bases at J, with 16 bases between. The CDR3 sequence: CASSAGTLVETQYF. The CDR3 coding sequence is TGTGCCAGCAGTGCCGGGACCCTCGTTGAGACCCAGTACTTC.

The chain carries TRBV25-1 and TRBJ2-5, with 9 nucleotides matching TRBD1. The CDR3 is 18 amino acids. The trim removed 2 bases at V and 1 base at J, leaving 11 bases unmatched. The V gene's germline CDR1 is MGHDK and CDR2 SYGVNS. The CDR3 DNA follows: TGTGCCAGCAGTGAACCCAGGGACAGGGAGGCTGGCCAAGAGACCCAGTACTTC. Protein: CASSEPRDREAGQETQYF. Variable domain in full (rest from reference TRBV25-1 and TRBJ2-5): EADIYQTPRYLVIGTGKKITLECSQTMGHDKMYWYQQDPGMELHLIHYSYGVNSTEKGDLSSESTVSRIRTEHFPLTLESARPSHTSQYLCASSEPRDREAGQETQYFGPGTRLLVL.

The chain recombines TRBV7-2 with TRBJ1-1; 7 nucleotides align to TRBD1. CDR3 length: 13 amino acids. V lost 6 bases to trimming and J lost 4 bases; unmatched junction nucleotides: 5. Germline V gene data show CDR1 as SGHTA and CDR2 as FQGNSA. CDR3 sequence reads: CASRPDRVTEAFF. The CDR3 region has the DNA TGTGCCAGCAGACCCGACAGGGTCACTGAAGCTTTCTTT.

This chain links TRBV7-9 with TRBJ1-1; D remains unclear. Germline V gene data show CDR1 as SEHNR and CDR2 as FQNEAQ (reference sequence). CDR3 size: 12 residues. Deletions cut 2 bases from V and 7 bases from J, with 8 bases between. CDR3 residues: CASSLNGLEAFF. The CDR3 region has the DNA TGTGCCAGCAGCTTAAACGGACTTGAAGCTTTCTTT.

CDR3 DNA sequence: TGTGCCAGTGCTACTAGCGGGGGACCTGCTAGCACAGATACGCAGTATTTT. Translating it yields CASATSGGPASTDTQYF. The V call is TRBV11-2, the J call TRBJ2-3, with TRBD2 identical over 11 bases. V gave up 9 bases and J gave up 0 bases; unmatched junction bases: 11. Germline V lookup: CDR1 SGHAT, CDR2 FQNNGV. The CDR3 sequence is 17 residues long. The whole variable domain, filled in from reference TRBV11-2 and TRBJ2-3, reads EAGVAQSPRYKIIEKRQSVAFWCNPISGHATLYWYQQILGQGPKLLIQFQNNGVVDDSQLPKDRFSAERLKGVDSTLKIQPAKLEDSAVYLCASATSGGPASTDTQYFGPGTRLTVL.

Remarks on this clone: Other DNA sequences in the sample encode the same CDR3. The chain recombines TRBV28 with TRBJ1-5; D possibly corresponds to TRBD1 (6 bases). Germline V gives CDR1 MDHEN, CDR2 SYDVKM. Trimming stripped 1 base from V and 4 bases from J, with 11 bases between. The CDR3 covers 15 residues. The DNA of the CDR3 is TGTGCCAGCAGTTTATCAGGGGCGCGTAATCAGCCCCAGCATTTT. Its translation: CASSLSGARNQPQHF.

The J gene is TRBJ1-6, the V gene TRBV30; D is uncertain. Trimming stripped 4 bases from V and 7 bases from J, with 14 bases between. This CDR3 is 14 amino acids long. In germline, CDR1 is GTSNPN, CDR2 SVGIG (reference sequence). The CDR3 region has the DNA TGTGCCTGGACGAGGGAATCTGGGAATTCACCCCTCCACTTT. This sequence encodes CAWTRESGNSPLHF.

This chain links TRBV5-1 with TRBJ2-6; D ambiguous. The CDR3 consists of 15 residues. CDR1 is SGHRS, CDR2 YFSETQ, per germline. Deletions cut 5 bases from V and 1 base from J, with 10 bases between. CDR3: CASRGTLSGANVLTF. The CDR3 DNA is TGCGCCAGCAGGGGCACCCTATCTGGGGCCAACGTCCTGACTTTC.